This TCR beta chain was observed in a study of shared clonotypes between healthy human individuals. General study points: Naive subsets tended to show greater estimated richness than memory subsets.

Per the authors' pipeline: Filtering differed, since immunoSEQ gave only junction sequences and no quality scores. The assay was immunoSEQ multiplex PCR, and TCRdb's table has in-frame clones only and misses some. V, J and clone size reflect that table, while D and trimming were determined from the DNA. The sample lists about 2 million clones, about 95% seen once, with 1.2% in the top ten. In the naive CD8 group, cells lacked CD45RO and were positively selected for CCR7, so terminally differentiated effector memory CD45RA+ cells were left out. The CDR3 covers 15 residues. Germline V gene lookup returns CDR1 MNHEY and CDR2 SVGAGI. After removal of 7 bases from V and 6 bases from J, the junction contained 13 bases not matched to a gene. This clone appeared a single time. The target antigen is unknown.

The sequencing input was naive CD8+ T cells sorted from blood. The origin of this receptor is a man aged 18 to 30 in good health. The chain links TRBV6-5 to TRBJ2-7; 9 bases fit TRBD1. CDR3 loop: CASTLTGTGISEQYF. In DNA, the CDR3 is TGTGCCAGCACCCTAACCGGGACAGGGATCTCCGAGCAGTACTTC.